These T cell receptor beta chains were read from a single sample in a study of CD8+ T cells in alopecia areata. Profiled with immunoSEQ multiplex PCR; TCRdb holds only in-frame clones, not every one. The table has about 150,000 clones, about nine tenths seen once; the top ten hold about 16%. The source material was CD8+ T cells sorted from blood, sampled at week 0. The receptors stem from a human donor with alopecia areata. Both conserved end residues are part of each CDR3. A D gene is named only where the DNA matches it firmly. The size of a clone is reported for some rows only, either as once, few or many, or as a class for expanded clones.

length	size	V	D	J	CDR3	DNA
14	-	TRBV5-1	TRBD1	TRBJ2-7	CASSPGQGADEQYF	TGCGCCAGCAGCCCGGGACAGGGGGCCGACGAGCAGTACTTC
15	-	TRBV4-1	-	TRBJ1-1	CASSQGGAPNTEAFF	TGCGCCAGCAGCCAAGGGGGGGCCCCCAACACTGAAGCTTTCTTT
13	-	TRBV6-5	-	TRBJ2-5	CASSYRNQETQYF	TGTGCCAGCAGTTACCGCAACCAAGAGACCCAGTACTTC
14	-	TRBV29-1	-	TRBJ1-1	CSVAGGRENAEAFF	TGCAGCGTTGCCGGAGGGAGGGAGAACGCTGAAGCTTTCTTT
15	-	TRBV9	-	TRBJ2-7	CASSVSFAGSYEQYF	TGTGCCAGCAGCGTATCGTTTGCGGGCTCCTACGAGCAGTACTTC
15	-	TRBV27	TRBD1	TRBJ2-7	CASSFLNRGLGEQYF	TGTGCCAGCAGCTTCCTGAACAGGGGCCTGGGCGAGCAGTACTTC
16	-	TRBV6-1	-	TRBJ1-3	CASSEARLISGNTIYF	TGTGCCAGCAGTGAGGCCCGCCTTATCTCTGGAAACACCATATATTTT
12	once	TRBV2	-	TRBJ2-1	CASSDWQPEQFF	TGTGCCAGCAGTGACTGGCAGCCCGAGCAGTTCTTC
16	once	TRBV9	TRBD2	TRBJ2-1	CASSGASGREYNEQFF	TGTGCCAGCAGCGGCGCTAGCGGGAGGGAGTACAATGAGCAGTTCTTC
12	-	TRBV6-1	-	TRBJ2-4	CATSGIQNIQYF	TGTGCCACCTCCGGGATCCAAAACATTCAGTACTTC
15	-	TRBV27	-	TRBJ2-7	CASSLYRTSQGEQYF	TGTGCCAGCAGTTTATATCGCACTAGTCAAGGCGAGCAGTACTTC
17	-	TRBV19	TRBD2	TRBJ2-1	CASSIGPWSGGENEQFF	TGTGCCAGTAGTATAGGGCCTTGGAGCGGGGGGGAGAATGAGCAGTTCTTC
13	-	TRBV13	-	TRBJ2-3	CASSPSWRDTQYF	TGTGCCAGCAGCCCTTCCTGGAGGGATACGCAGTATTTT
12	-	TRBV2	-	TRBJ1-1	CASSDLGTEAFF	TGTGCCAGCAGTGATCTGGGCACTGAAGCTTTCTTT
13	-	TRBV9	-	TRBJ2-1	CASSVGSGNEQFF	TGTGCCAGCAGCGTAGGATCCGGCAATGAGCAGTTCTTC
13	-	TRBV18	-	TRBJ1-1	CASSPPSGTEAFF	TGTGCCAGCTCACCACCGTCCGGGACTGAAGCTTTCTTT
13	-	TRBV10-2	-	TRBJ2-7	CASSEGNPYEQYF	TGCGCCAGCAGTGAGGGCAACCCCTACGAGCAGTACTTC
16	-	TRBV4-1	-	TRBJ2-5	CASSQEMQGYQETQYF	TGCGCCAGCAGCCAAGAAATGCAGGGGTACCAAGAGACCCAGTACTTC
12	-	TRBV11-2	-	TRBJ2-3	CASSFRLDTQYF	TGTGCCAGCAGCTTTAGGTTAGATACGCAGTATTTT
15	-	TRBV6-4	TRBD2	TRBJ2-5	CASSPHLAGVETQYF	TGTGCCAGCAGTCCTCACCTAGCGGGAGTTGAGACCCAGTACTTC
13	-	TRBV6-1	TRBD1	TRBJ2-3	CASSGTGSDTQYF	TGTGCCAGCTCCGGGACAGGATCGGATACGCAGTATTTT
13	-	TRBV29-1	-	TRBJ2-2	CSVGVVNTGELFF	TGCAGCGTTGGAGTGGTGAACACCGGGGAGCTGTTTTTT
12	-	TRBV6-1	-	TRBJ2-3	CASRVWPDTQYF	TGTGCCAGCAGAGTTTGGCCAGATACGCAGTATTTT
13	few	TRBV27	-	TRBJ2-1	CASSLSTTRGQFF	TGTGCCAGCAGTTTATCCACGACCAGGGGACAGTTCTTC
13	-	TRBV30	-	TRBJ2-7	CAWMTRISYEQYF	TGTGCCTGGATGACCCGGATCAGTTACGAGCAGTACTTC
14	-	TRBV6-5	TRBD1	TRBJ2-7	CATKPGQGSYEQYF	TGTGCCACAAAACCGGGACAGGGTTCCTACGAGCAGTACTTC